The 22 T cell receptor beta chains below all came from one sample that was sequenced in a study of T cells in Graves' hyperthyroidism and ophthalmopathy. What was amplified from RNA transcripts were TCR beta CDR3 regions. The TCR CDR3 first-round RT-PCR relied on the HTBI primer set. TCRdb re-analysed the multiplex PCR reads in MiXCR, keeping a single row per CDR3 protein. The sample comprises about 420,000 distinct CDR3 sequences, 15% to 19% of which are singletons, and approximately 7.5% rests with the top ten. The specimen sequenced was blood. All receptors come from a woman younger than 35 with Graves' hyperthyroidism.

J is TRBJ2-7 and V is TRBV7-9; 8 positions match TRBD1. The CDR3 runs 15 residues. Trimming at V came to 5 bases and at J to 5 bases, leaving 11 bases not matched to a gene. The V gene's germline CDR1 is SEHNR and CDR2 FQNEAQ (reference sequence). CDR3: CASSPTDRAFHEQYF. As DNA, the CDR3 is TGTGCCAGCAGCCCAACGGACAGGGCCTTCCACGAGCAGTACTTC.

This clonotype showed up many times. This chain joins TRBV3-1 and TRBJ2-4; D gene unclear. The germline gives CDR1 LGHDT, CDR2 YNNKEL (reference sequence). This CDR3 is 14 amino acids long. V was clipped by 5 bases and J by 1 base, with 9 bases between them. DNA of the CDR3: TGTGCCAGCAGCTCAACCCTGGCCAAAAACATTCAGTACTTC. This gives the protein CASSSTLAKNIQYF.

This clonotype was observed many times. This could be a read error, since a much larger clone is one nucleotide away. The chain recombines TRBV4-2 with TRBJ2-5; D not certain. V was clipped by 1 base and J by 1 base, with 10 bases between them. Germline V gene data show CDR1 as LGHNA and CDR2 as YNFKEQ. The CDR3 is 15 residues long. The CDR3 sequence is CASSQGSWTQETQYF. The CDR3 DNA is TGTGCCAGCAGCCAAGGGAGCTGGACCCAAGAGACCCAGTACTTC.

This clonotype was detected a few times. This CDR3 reads CAITPVRGGFGTGELFF. The CDR3, as DNA: TGTGCCATCACCCCGGTCCGAGGAGGCTTTGGCACCGGGGAGCTGTTTTTT. The chain is built from TRBV10-3 and TRBJ2-2, with D perhaps TRBD2 (5 bases). There are 17 residues in the CDR3. The germline V and J ends were trimmed by 7 bases and 4 bases, with 22 bases remaining between them. The V gene's germline CDR1 is ENHRY and CDR2 SYGVKD.

This clonotype was counted ten times or more. The CDR3 is CASSFQRGAPIRPYNEQFF. CDR3 in DNA: TGTGCCAGCAGTTTCCAGCGGGGGGCACCCATCCGCCCTTACAATGAGCAGTTCTTC. The gene calls are TRBV6-2 or TRBV6-3 and TRBJ2-1; 9 bases align to TRBD2. CDR1 is MNHEY, CDR2 SVGEGT, per germline. There are 19 residues in the CDR3. V trimming: 4 bases; J trimming: 4 bases; junction bases outside the gene matches: 17.

This clonotype was observed a few times. DNA of the CDR3: TGCGCCACTTCTACTAGCGACCTCTCCTACGAGCAGTACTTC. Its protein is CATSTSDLSYEQYF. The V call is TRBV5-1, the J call TRBJ2-7, with 7 bases aligning to TRBD2. V lost 9 bases, J lost 0 bases, and 9 bases stayed unmatched. The CDR3 totals 14 residues. Germline CDR1 is SGHRS and CDR2 is YFSETQ.

This clonotype was counted ten times or more. The J gene is TRBJ2-2, the V gene TRBV2; possible D gene TRBD1, 5 bases. Germline CDR1 SNHLY, CDR2 FYNNEI. Trimming removed 2 bases at V and 2 bases at J, with 6 bases between. This CDR3 region has 14 residues. CDR3 sequence reads: CASSEQGNTGELFF. CDR3 bases: TGTGCCAGCAGTGAACAGGGAAACACCGGGGAGCTGTTTTTT.

This clonotype was recorded a few times. Being one base from a much bigger clone, this may be a read error. The chain combines TRBV11-2 with TRBJ2-7, with 8 bases matching TRBD2. The CDR3 is made up of 14 amino acids. The germline gives CDR1 SGHAT, CDR2 FQNNGV. CDR3 DNA sequence: TGTGCCAGCGGCGGGGGGCCGAGCTCCTACGAGCAGCACTTC. Its translation: CASGGGPSSYEQHF.

This clonotype was recorded many times. This rearrangement joins TRBV30 to TRBJ2-3; no reliable D call. Germline assignment: CDR1 GTSNPN and CDR2 SVGIG (reference sequence). The CDR3 is 12 amino acids. Trimming took 1 base from V and 6 from J, leaving 8 bases between them. The CDR3: CAWSGGTDTQYF. CDR3 coding DNA: TGTGCCTGGAGTGGGGGAACGGATACGCAGTATTTT.

This clonotype was detected many times. V and J are TRBV27 and TRBJ1-4; perhaps TRBD1 as D (5 bases). The CDR3 covers 15 residues. The V end was cut by 2 bases, the J end by 8 bases, with 15 bases between. Germline CDR1 is MNHEY and CDR2 is SMNVEV (reference sequence). CDR3 amino acids: CASSLRGLGGEKLFF. DNA for the CDR3: TGTGCCAGCAGTTTAAGGGGTTTGGGGGGAGAAAAACTGTTTTTT.

This clonotype showed up many times. The chain carries TRBV28 and TRBJ2-2, with 10 positions matching TRBD1. J was trimmed by 4 bases and V by 5 bases; bases with no gene match: 4. Germline CDR1 and CDR2: MDHEN and SYDVKM. The CDR3 sequence is 15 residues long. The CDR3 DNA sequence: TGTGCCAGCAGTCGGGGACAGGGGAGCACCGGGGAGCTGTTTTTT. Encoded protein: CASSRGQGSTGELFF.

This clonotype has only a few counts. A much larger clone lies a single base off, so this may be a read error. The J gene is TRBJ2-1, the V gene TRBV6-1; D is undetermined. The CDR3 spans 15 residues. Germline-derived CDR1 and CDR2 are MNHNS and SASEGT. CDR3 sequence (DNA): TGTGCCGGCAGTGAAGACCGGTGGTCCTACAATGAGCAGTTCTTC. Protein product: CAGSEDRWSYNEQFF.

This clonotype was picked up many times. V gene TRBV6-1 combines with J gene TRBJ1-1, with unresolved D. From germline, CDR1 is MNHNS and CDR2 SASEGT. V was pared by 6 bases and J by 0 bases, with 11 bases between. The CDR3 extends over 14 amino acids. As DNA, the CDR3 is TGTGCCAGCAGCCAAAGATCCTTGAACACTGAAGCTTTCTTT. It specifies CASSQRSLNTEAFF.

This clonotype was seen ten or more times. The V call is TRBV7-2, the J call TRBJ2-3; D perhaps matches TRBD2 (6 bases). Trimming removed 5 bases from V and 6 bases from J, with 12 bases in between. There are 13 residues in the CDR3. CDR1 SGHTA and CDR2 FQGNSA come from the germline V gene. CDR3 amino acids: CASSPLRGDTQYF. The CDR3 nucleotides are TGTGCCAGCAGCCCTCTGCGGGGCGATACGCAGTATTTT.

The genes are TRBV18 and TRBJ1-2; no firm D call. This CDR3 is built from 16 residues. Germline-derived CDR1 and CDR2 are KGHSH and LQKENI. Trimming pared 2 bases from V and 2 bases from J, leaving 15 bases between. The DNA of the CDR3 is TGTGCCAGCTCACCATTAGGTCGCCAGGCCAACTATGGCTACACCTTC. Residues: CASSPLGRQANYGYTF. The entire variable domain, with the rest obtained from reference TRBV18 and TRBJ1-2, is as follows: NAGVMQNPRHLVRRRGQEARLRCSPMKGHSHVYWYRQLPEEGLKFMVYLQKENIIDESGMPKERFSAEFPKEGPSILRIQQVVRGDSAAYFCASSPLGRQANYGYTFGSGTRLTVV.

A single count supports this clonotype. The chain carries TRBV5-1 and TRBJ1-4; 7 bases are shared with TRBD1. This CDR3 contains 15 residues. V shed 0 bases, J shed 5 bases, and the junction held 4 bases outside the gene matches. Looked up from germline, CDR1 is SGHRS and CDR2 is YFSETQ. The DNA for the CDR3 is TGCGCCAGCAGCTTGGCGTTGACAGGGAATGAAAAACTGTTTTTT. Protein sequence: CASSLALTGNEKLFF.

The gene calls are TRBV10-3 and TRBJ2-2, with 10 bases fitting TRBD1. Trimming cost V 6 bases and J 4 bases; bases outside gene matches: 8. CDR3 length: 16 amino acids. Germline loops: CDR1 ENHRY, CDR2 SYGVKD. CDR3 nucleotide sequence: TGTGCCATCAGGTCCGGGACAGGGGCAGGCACCGGGGAGCTGTTTTTT. Protein sequence: CAIRSGTGAGTGELFF.

This clonotype was recorded many times. V usage is TRBV7-3 and J usage is TRBJ1-4; D gene unclear. V lost 6 bases to trimming and J lost 7 bases, with 18 bases between them. This CDR3 is built from 15 residues. Germline values: CDR1 SGHTA, CDR2 FQGTGA. The CDR3 protein is CASRPTGPEPEKLFF. DNA of the CDR3: TGTGCCAGCAGACCCACGGGCCCCGAGCCTGAAAAACTGTTTTTT.

This clonotype was found many times. The chain couples TRBV11-3 to TRBJ2-5, with D perhaps TRBD1 (5 bases). This CDR3 has 15 amino acids. Deletions cut 1 base from V and 2 bases from J, with 11 bases between. Germline V gives CDR1 SGHNT, CDR2 YENEEA. This CDR3 is CASSLGTQAQETQYF. In DNA, the CDR3 is TGTGCCAGCAGCTTAGGGACACAGGCTCAAGAGACCCAGTACTTC. Full variable domain (outside the CDR3, taken from reference TRBV11-3 and TRBJ2-5): EAGVVQSPRYKIIEKKQPVAFWCNPISGHNTLYWYLQNLGQGPELLIRYENEEAVDDSQLPKDRFSAERLKGVDSTLKIQPAELGDSAVYLCASSLGTQAQETQYFGPGTRLLVL.

This clonotype was detected once. This rearrangement joins TRBV4-2 to TRBJ1-5, with D possibly TRBD1 on 5 matching bases. Trimming cost V 0 bases and J 8 bases, with 14 bases left between them. Germline V gene sequence: CDR1 LGHNA, CDR2 YNFKEQ. The CDR3 length is 15 residues. CDR3 loop: CASSQDPGAREPQHF. For the CDR3, the DNA is TGTGCCAGCAGCCAAGACCCGGGAGCCAGGGAGCCCCAGCATTTT.

The rearrangement links TRBV5-1 to TRBJ2-2, with 12 bases aligning to TRBD2. The CDR3 totals 17 residues. Germline CDR1 SGHRS, CDR2 YFSETQ. V lost 3 bases and J lost 3; bases outside the gene matches: 6. CDR3 DNA: TGCGCCAGCAGCTCGCTAGCGGGAGGGCCGGACACCGGGGAGCTGTTTTTT. This gives the protein CASSSLAGGPDTGELFF.

This clonotype has more than one count but fewer than ten. The rearrangement links TRBV27 to TRBJ2-7; no firm D call. The CDR3 sequence is 12 residues long. The germline V and J ends were trimmed by 5 bases and 4 bases, with 9 bases remaining between them. Germline CDR1 is MNHEY and CDR2 is SMNVEV (reference sequence). This CDR3 reads CASSINGYEQYF. CDR3 nucleotides: TGTGCCAGCAGTATAAATGGTTACGAGCAGTACTTC.